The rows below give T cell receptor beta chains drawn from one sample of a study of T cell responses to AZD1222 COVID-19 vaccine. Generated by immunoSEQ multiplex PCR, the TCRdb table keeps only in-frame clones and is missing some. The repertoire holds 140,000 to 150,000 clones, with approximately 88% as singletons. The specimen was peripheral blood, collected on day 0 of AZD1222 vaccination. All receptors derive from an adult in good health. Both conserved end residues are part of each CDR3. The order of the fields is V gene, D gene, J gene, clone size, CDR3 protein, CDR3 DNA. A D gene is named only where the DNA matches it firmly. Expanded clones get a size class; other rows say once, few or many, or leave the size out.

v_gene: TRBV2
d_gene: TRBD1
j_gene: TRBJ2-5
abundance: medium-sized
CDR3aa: CASSSDETGTDQTIQYF
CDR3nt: TGTGCCAGCAGTTCAGATGAAACCGGGACAGACCAGACGATCCAGTACTTC

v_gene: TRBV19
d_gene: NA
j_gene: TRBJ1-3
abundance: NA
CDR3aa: CASSIIPQAGNTIYF
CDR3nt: TGTGCCAGTAGTATCATCCCACAGGCTGGAAACACCATATATTTT

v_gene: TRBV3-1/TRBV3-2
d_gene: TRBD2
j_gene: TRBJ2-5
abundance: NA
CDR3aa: CASSQDLGTSGPFWGTQYF
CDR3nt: TGTGCCAGCAGCCAAGATCTCGGGACTAGCGGTCCCTTCTGGGGGACCCAGTACTTC

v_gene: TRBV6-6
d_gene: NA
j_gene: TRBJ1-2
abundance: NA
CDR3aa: CASSQQNALEGYTF
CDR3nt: TGTGCCAGCAGCCAACAAAACGCCCTGGAAGGCTACACCTTC

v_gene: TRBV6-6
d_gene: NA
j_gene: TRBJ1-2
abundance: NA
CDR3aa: CASSYSAVNYGYTF
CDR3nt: TGTGCCAGCAGTTACTCCGCGGTCAACTATGGCTACACCTTC

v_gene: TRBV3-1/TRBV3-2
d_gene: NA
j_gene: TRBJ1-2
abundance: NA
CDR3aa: CASSPVEDRRYGYTF
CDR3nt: TGTGCCAGCAGCCCGGTTGAAGACAGACGATATGGCTACACCTTC

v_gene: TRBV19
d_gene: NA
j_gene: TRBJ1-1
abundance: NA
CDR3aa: CASSIQGLNTEAFF
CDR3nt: TGTGCCAGTAGTATACAGGGCCTTAACACTGAAGCTTTCTTT

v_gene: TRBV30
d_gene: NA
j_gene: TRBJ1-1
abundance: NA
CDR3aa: CAWSPQGWGAEAFF
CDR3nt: TGTGCCTGGAGCCCACAGGGTTGGGGGGCTGAAGCTTTCTTT

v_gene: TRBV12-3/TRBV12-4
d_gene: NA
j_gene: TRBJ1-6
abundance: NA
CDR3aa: CASSPSDGSPLHF
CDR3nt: TGTGCCAGCAGTCCCAGCGACGGGTCACCCCTCCACTTT

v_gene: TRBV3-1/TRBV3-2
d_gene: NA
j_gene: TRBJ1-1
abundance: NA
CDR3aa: CASSQGSANGAEAFF
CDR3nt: TGTGCCAGCAGCCAAGGCTCGGCGAATGGGGCTGAAGCTTTCTTT

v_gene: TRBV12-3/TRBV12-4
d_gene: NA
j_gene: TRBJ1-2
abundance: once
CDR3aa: CASSPSLYGYTF
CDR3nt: TGTGCCAGCAGCCCGAGCCTCTATGGCTACACCTTC

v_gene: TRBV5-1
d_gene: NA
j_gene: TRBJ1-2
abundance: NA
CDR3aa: CATSFGTADNYGYTF
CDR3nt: TGCGCCACAAGTTTCGGGACGGCCGATAACTATGGCTACACCTTC

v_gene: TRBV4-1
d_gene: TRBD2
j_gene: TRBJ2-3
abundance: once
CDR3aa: CASSHTSGGTTDTQYF
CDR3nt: TGCGCCAGCAGCCATACTAGCGGGGGGACCACAGATACGCAGTATTTT

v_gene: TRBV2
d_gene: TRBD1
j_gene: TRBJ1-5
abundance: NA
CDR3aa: CASAGTDFGEPQHF
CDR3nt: TGTGCCAGCGCCGGGACAGATTTTGGCGAGCCCCAGCATTTT

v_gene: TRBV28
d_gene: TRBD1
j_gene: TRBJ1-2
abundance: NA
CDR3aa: CASRGQDRDGYTF
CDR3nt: TGTGCCAGCAGGGGACAGGACAGGGATGGCTACACCTTC

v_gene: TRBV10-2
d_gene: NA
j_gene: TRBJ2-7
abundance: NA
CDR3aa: CASSEGDGGEYF
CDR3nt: TGCGCCAGCAGTGAAGGGGATGGAGGAGAGTACTTC

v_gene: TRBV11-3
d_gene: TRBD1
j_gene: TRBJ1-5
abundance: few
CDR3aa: CASRSSRDRDDQPQHF
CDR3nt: TGTGCCAGCAGATCCTCAAGGGACAGGGACGATCAGCCCCAGCATTTT

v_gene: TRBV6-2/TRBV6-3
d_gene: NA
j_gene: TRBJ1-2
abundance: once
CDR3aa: CASSPPTNYGYTF
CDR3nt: TGTGCCAGCAGCCCACCGACTAACTATGGCTACACCTTC

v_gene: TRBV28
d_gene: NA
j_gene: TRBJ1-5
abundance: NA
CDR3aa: CASNLGVRSQPQHF
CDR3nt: TGTGCCAGCAACCTAGGGGTTAGGAGTCAGCCCCAGCATTTT

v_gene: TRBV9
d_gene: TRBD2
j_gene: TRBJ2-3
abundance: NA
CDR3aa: CASSVDSGGTDTQYF
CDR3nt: TGTGCCAGCAGCGTAGACTCGGGGGGAACAGATACGCAGTATTTT

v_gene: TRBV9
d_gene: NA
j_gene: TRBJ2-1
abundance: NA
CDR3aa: CASSVDRVTEQFF
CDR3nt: TGTGCCAGCAGCGTGGACCGGGTCACTGAGCAGTTCTTC

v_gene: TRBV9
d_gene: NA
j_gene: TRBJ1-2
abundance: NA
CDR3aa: CASSGGHGDGYTF
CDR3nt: TGTGCCAGCAGCGGGGGACACGGGGATGGCTACACCTTC

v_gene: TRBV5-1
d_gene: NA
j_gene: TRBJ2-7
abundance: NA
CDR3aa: CASSLEGRENREQYF
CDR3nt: TGCGCCAGCAGCTTGGAAGGTAGGGAGAATCGTGAGCAGTACTTC

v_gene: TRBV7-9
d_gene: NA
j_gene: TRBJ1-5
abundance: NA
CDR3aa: CASSLEGQPQHF
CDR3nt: TGTGCCAGCAGCTTAGAAGGACAGCCCCAGCATTTT

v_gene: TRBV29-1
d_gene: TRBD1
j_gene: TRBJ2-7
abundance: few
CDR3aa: CSVTGGYEQYF
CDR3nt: TGCAGCGTTACAGGGGGCTACGAGCAGTACTTC

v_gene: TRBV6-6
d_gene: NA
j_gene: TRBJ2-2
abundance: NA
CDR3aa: CAGSYSLDGELFF
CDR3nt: TGTGCCGGCAGTTACTCCCTTGACGGGGAGCTGTTTTTT

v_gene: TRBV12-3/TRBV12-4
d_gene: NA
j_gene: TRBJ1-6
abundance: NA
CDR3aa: CASSLGGAPLHF
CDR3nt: TGTGCCAGCAGTTTGGGGGGAGCACCCCTCCACTTT

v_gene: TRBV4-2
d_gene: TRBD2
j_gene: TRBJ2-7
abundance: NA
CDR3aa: CASSHTGLAETYEQYF
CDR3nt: TGTGCCAGCAGCCACACAGGACTAGCCGAGACCTACGAGCAGTACTTC

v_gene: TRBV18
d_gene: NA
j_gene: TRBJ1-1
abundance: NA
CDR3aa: CASSPVGPVNTEAFF
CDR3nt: TGTGCCAGCTCACCAGTCGGGCCGGTTAACACTGAAGCTTTCTTT

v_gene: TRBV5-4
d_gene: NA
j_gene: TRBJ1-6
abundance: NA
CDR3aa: CASSPRISDSPLHF
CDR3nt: TGTGCCAGCAGCCCCAGAATCTCCGATTCACCCCTCCACTTT

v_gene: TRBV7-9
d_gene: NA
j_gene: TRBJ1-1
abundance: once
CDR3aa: CASSFTGSNTEAFF
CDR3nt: TGTGCCAGCAGCTTCACGGGGTCGAACACTGAAGCTTTCTTT

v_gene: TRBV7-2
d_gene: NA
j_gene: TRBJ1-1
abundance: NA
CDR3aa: CASSLEWGTEAFF
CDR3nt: TGTGCCAGCAGCTTAGAATGGGGGACTGAAGCTTTCTTT

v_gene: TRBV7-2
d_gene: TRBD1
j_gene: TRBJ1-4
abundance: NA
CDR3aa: CASSLTGQGLTNEKLFF
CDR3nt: TGTGCCAGCAGCTTAACGGGACAGGGACTTACTAATGAAAAACTGTTTTTT

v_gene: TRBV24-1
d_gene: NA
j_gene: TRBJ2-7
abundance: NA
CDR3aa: CATSGNRLLREQYF
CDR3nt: TGTGCCACCAGTGGGAACAGGCTCCTTAGGGAGCAGTACTTC

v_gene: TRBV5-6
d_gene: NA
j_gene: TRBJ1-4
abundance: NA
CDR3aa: CASSLSLMAGNEKLFF
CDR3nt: TGTGCCAGCAGCTTGAGTCTGATGGCAGGTAATGAAAAACTGTTTTTT

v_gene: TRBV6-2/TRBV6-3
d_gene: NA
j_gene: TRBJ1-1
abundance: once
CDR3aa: CASSLNRDTEAFF
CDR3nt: TGTGCCAGCAGTCTTAATAGGGACACTGAAGCTTTCTTT

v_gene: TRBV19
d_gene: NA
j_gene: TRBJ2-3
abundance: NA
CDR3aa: CASSIRPPGTDTQYF
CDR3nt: TGTGCCAGTAGTATCAGACCCCCGGGCACAGATACGCAGTATTTT

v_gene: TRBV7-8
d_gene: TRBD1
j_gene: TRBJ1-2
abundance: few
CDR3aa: CASSVGQGIGRGYGYTF
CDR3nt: TGTGCCAGCAGCGTTGGACAGGGCATCGGGCGGGGCTATGGCTACACCTTC

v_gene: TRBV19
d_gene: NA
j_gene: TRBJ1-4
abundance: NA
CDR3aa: CASSMGIYNEKLFF
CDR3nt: TGTGCCAGTAGTATGGGGATATATAATGAAAAACTGTTTTTT

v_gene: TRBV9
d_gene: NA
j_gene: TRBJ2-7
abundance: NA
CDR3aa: CASSAAPSYEQYF
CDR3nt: TGTGCCAGCAGCGCAGCTCCGTCCTACGAGCAGTACTTC

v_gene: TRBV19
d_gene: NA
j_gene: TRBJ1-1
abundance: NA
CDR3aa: CASSTLWRDMNTEAFF
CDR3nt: TGTGCCAGTAGTACCCTCTGGCGAGACATGAACACTGAAGCTTTCTTT

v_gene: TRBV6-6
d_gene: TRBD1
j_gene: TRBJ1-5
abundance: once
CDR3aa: CATDRGSQPQHF
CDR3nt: TGTGCCACTGACAGGGGCAGTCAGCCCCAGCATTTT

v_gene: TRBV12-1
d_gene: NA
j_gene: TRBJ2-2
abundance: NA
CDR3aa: CASSFTGFSVLNTGELFF
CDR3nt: TGTGCCAGCAGCTTTACAGGGTTTTCGGTCCTTAACACCGGGGAGCTGTTTTTT

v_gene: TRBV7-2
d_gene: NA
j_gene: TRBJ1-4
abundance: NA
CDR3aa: CASSFGQGREKLFF
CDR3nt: TGTGCCAGCAGCTTTGGCCAGGGCCGGGAAAAACTGTTTTTT

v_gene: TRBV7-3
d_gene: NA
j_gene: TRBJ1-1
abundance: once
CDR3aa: CASSLAPGLGAGAFF
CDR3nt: TGTGCCAGCAGCCTAGCTCCAGGGCTGGGTGCGGGAGCTTTCTTT

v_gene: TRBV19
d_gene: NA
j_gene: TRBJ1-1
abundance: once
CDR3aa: CATSDGEAFF
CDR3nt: TGTGCCACCTCGGACGGGGAAGCTTTCTTT